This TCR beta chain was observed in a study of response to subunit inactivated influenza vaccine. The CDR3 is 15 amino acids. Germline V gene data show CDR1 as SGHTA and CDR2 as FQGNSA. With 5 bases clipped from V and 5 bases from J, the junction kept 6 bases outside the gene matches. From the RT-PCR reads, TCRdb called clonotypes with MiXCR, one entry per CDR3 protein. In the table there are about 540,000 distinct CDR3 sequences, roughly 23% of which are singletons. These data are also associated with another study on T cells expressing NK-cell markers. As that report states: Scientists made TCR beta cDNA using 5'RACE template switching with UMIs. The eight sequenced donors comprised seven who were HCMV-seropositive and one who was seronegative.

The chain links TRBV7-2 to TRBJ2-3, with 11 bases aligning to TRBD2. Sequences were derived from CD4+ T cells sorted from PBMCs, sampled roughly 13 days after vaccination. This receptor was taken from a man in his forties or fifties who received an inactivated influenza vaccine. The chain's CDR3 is CASSRSGGAGDTQYF. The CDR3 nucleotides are TGTGCCAGCAGCCGTAGCGGGGGGGCGGGAGATACGCAGTATTTT.